The 27 T cell receptor beta chains given below trace back to one sample, sequenced in a study of T cell clonality in common variable immunodeficiency. Clones were read by immunoSEQ multiplex PCR, and TCRdb kept only the in-frame ones, dropping some. In total the sample includes fewer than 75,000 clones, none of them seen once. The specimen sequenced was peripheral blood mononuclear cells. The source is a person aged 18 to 75 in good health.

This clone was counted many times. The missing CDR3 end, 3 residues past where the read stops, is filled in from the germline J gene. The V gene is TRBV5-1, the J gene TRBJ2-7; 9 bases fit TRBD1. Germline lookup yields CDR1 SGHRS and CDR2 YFSETQ. The V and J ends lost 4 bases and 6 bases, in that order; junction bases with no gene match: 8. The CDR3 covers 14 residues. This CDR3 is CASSQNGQGLEQYF. The CDR3 bases that were read are TGCGCCAGCAGCCAAAATGGACAGGGGCTCGAG.

This clone was seen ten or more times. The observed sequence ends 3 residues before the CDR3 terminus, with the missing tail filled in from the germline J gene. The chain is built from TRBV27 and TRBJ1-2, with TRBD1 as a possible D gene (5 bases). The germline CDR1 and CDR2 sequences are MNHEY and SMNVEV (reference sequence). This CDR3 is built from 14 residues. V was clipped by 6 bases and J by 0 bases, with 11 bases between them. CDR3 in amino acids: CASRDSSANYGYTF. CDR3 DNA, as far as it was read: TGTGCCAGCAGAGACAGCTCCGCTAACTATGGC.

This clone was detected many times. The CDR3 end is not reached by the read, which stops 3 residues before it; the germline J gene fills it in. The chain carries TRBV20-1 and TRBJ2-3, with TRBD2 matching over 7 bases. V shed 0 bases, J shed 0 bases, and the junction held 12 bases outside the gene matches. The V gene's germline CDR1 is DFQATT and CDR2 SNEGSKA (reference sequence). The CDR3 contains 18 residues. This chain's CDR3 is CSAREISGLTLSTDTQYF. The sequenced part of the CDR3 DNA is TGCAGTGCTAGAGAGATTAGCGGGCTAACCCTTAGCACAGATACG.

This clone has ten or more counts. Coverage ceases 3 residues before the CDR3 finishes, and the germline J gene fills in the end. This chain uses TRBV20-1 with TRBJ2-6; D remains unclear. From germline, CDR1 is DFQATT and CDR2 SNEGSKA (reference sequence). The CDR3 length is 14 residues. V lost 6 bases, J lost 4 bases, and 13 bases lay in between. The CDR3 protein is CSALVGSGANVLTF. Incomplete CDR3 DNA: TGCAGTGCCCTAGTGGGTTCCGGGGCCAACGTC.

This clone was counted at least ten times. The missing CDR3 end, 3 residues past where the read stops, is filled in from the germline J gene. The rearrangement joins TRBV30 to TRBJ1-2; possible D gene TRBD1, 6 bases. This CDR3 comprises 13 residues. With 0 bases removed from V and 4 bases from J, the gap between germline ends came to 9 bases. Germline CDR1 and CDR2: GTSNPN and SVGIG (reference sequence). The CDR3 region is CAWSVGQTYGYTF. CDR3 bases read: TGTGCCTGGAGTGTAGGACAGACCTATGGC. The full variable domain, rest sourced from reference TRBV30 and TRBJ1-2, is SQTIHQWPATLVQPVGSPLSLECTVEGTSNPNLYWYRQAAGRGLQLLFYSVGIGQISSEVPQNLSASRPQDRQFILSSKKLLLSDSGFYLCAWSVGQTYGYTFGSGTRLTVV.

This clone was counted ten times or more. From the germline J gene comes the end of the CDR3, since the read stops 3 residues before it. This chain connects TRBV14 to TRBJ2-1, with TRBD1 matching over 9 bases. The CDR3 has 18 amino acids. Germline V CDR1 and CDR2: SGHDN, FVKESK. Germline trimming cut 1 base from V and 4 bases from J; bases unmatched to any gene: 11. The covered CDR3 bases are TGTGCCAGCAGCCAAGCACAGGGGGCGAGGGCGCTTTACAATGAG. It is translated as CASSQAQGARALYNE. The whole CDR3 protein reads CASSQAQGARALYNEQFF.

This clone has ten or more counts. The read stops 3 residues short of the end of the CDR3; the missing end is completed from the germline J gene. This chain links TRBV9 with TRBJ1-2; maybe TRBD1 (5 bases). Trimming pared 0 bases from V and 7 bases from J, leaving 19 bases between. The CDR3 loop spans 16 amino acids. Germline V gene sequence: CDR1 SGDLS, CDR2 YYNGEE. The chain's CDR3 is CASSVEASPRGGGYTF. The sequenced part of the CDR3 DNA is TGTGCCAGCAGCGTAGAAGCCTCTCCCCGGGGGGGTGGC.

The sample holds many counts of this clone. The read gets to within 3 residues of the CDR3 end, and the germline J gene fills in the rest. The V and J genes are TRBV6-1 and TRBJ2-2; perhaps TRBD2 as D (6 bases). The length of the CDR3 is 16 residues. Trimming took off 4 bases at V and 5 bases at J, with 17 bases between the two ends. Germline V gene data show CDR1 as MNHNS and CDR2 as SASEGT. CDR3 bases read: TGTGCCAGCAGTGGGCTCCCGGGGGTGGGAACCGGGGAG. Its protein is CASSGLPGVGTGE. The whole CDR3 protein is CASSGLPGVGTGELFF.

There are many counts of this clone. The CDR3 bases that were read are TGTGCCAGTAGTATTAGCGGGGGGGTGTGGAATGAG. As protein: CASSISGGVWNE. The full CDR3 is CASSISGGVWNEQFF. This chain links TRBV19 with TRBJ2-1; 11 nucleotides line up with TRBD2. The DNA ends 3 residues before the CDR3 does, and the rest of the CDR3 is filled in from the germline J gene. Germline loops: CDR1 LNHDA, CDR2 SQIVND (reference sequence). The CDR3 is 15 amino acids. Losses at the gene ends were 3 bases for V and 7 bases for J; bases not matched to a gene: 5.

This clone was recorded at least ten times. The CDR3 goes on 3 residues after the read ends, and that part is filled in from the germline J gene. The chain links TRBV19 to TRBJ2-7, with 14 bases aligning to TRBD2. There are 14 residues in the CDR3. Germline V gene data show CDR1 as LNHDA and CDR2 as SQIVND (reference sequence). The junction had 4 bases not matched to a gene; V was cut back by 6 bases and J by 6 bases. CDR3 amino acids: CASRGLAGAREQYF. Partial CDR3 DNA: TGTGCCAGTAGGGGACTAGCGGGAGCGCGCGAG.

This clone was seen many times. The missing CDR3 end, 3 residues past where the read stops, is filled in from the germline J gene. The rearrangement joins TRBV6-4 to TRBJ1-2, with TRBD1 as a possible D gene (6 bases). The CDR3 spans 12 residues. Germline CDR1 MRHNA, CDR2 SNTAGT. CDR3 sequence: CASSRGGGGYTF. The sequenced part of the CDR3 DNA is TGTGCCAGCAGCCGAGGGGGTGGAGGC.

In regard to this clone: With the read ending 3 residues before the CDR3 end, the germline J gene is used to fill in that end. This chain links TRBV18 with TRBJ1-5, with a weak D call TRBD1 (6 bases). V was trimmed by 6 bases and J by 4 bases, leaving 16 bases between them. Germline assignment: CDR1 KGHSH and CDR2 LQKENI. The CDR3 is made up of 15 amino acids. The part of the CDR3 DNA that was read is TGTGCCAGCTCGGAACAGGGAAACCCGAATCAGCCC. This gives the protein CASSEQGNPNQP. In full, the CDR3 is CASSEQGNPNQPQHF.

This clone was detected many times. The covered CDR3 bases are TGTGCCTGGAGTTCCAGGGTGGAGACC. As protein: CAWSSRVET. The entire CDR3 is CAWSSRVETQYF. The J gene is TRBJ2-5, the V gene TRBV30; weak D call: TRBD1 (5 bases). Read data end 3 residues before the CDR3 end; the end is taken from the germline J gene. V was cut by 2 bases and J by 5 bases, with 9 bases left in between. Germline V CDR1 and CDR2: GTSNPN, SVGIG (reference sequence). The CDR3 has 12 amino acids.

This clone was picked up many times. Sequencing ends 3 residues short of the CDR3 end; the germline J gene provides the rest. V is TRBV9 and J is TRBJ1-6, with D possibly TRBD1 on 6 matching bases. V lost 0 bases to trimming and J lost 8 bases, with 12 bases between them. CDR1 and CDR2 from the germline V gene are SGDLS and YYNGEE. The CDR3 is 15 residues long. CDR3 region: CASSVDNRADSPLHF. The sequenced CDR3 bases are TGTGCCAGCAGCGTAGACAACAGGGCAGATTCACCC.

This clone appeared many times. The CDR3 goes on 3 residues after the read ends, and that part is filled in from the germline J gene. The V and J genes are TRBV18 and TRBJ1-2; 7 nucleotides align to TRBD1. CDR3 length equals 13 residues. Germline V gene sequence: CDR1 KGHSH, CDR2 LQKENI. The DNA read from the CDR3 is TGTGCCAGCTCACCCCGACAGGGAGAGGGC. This gives the protein CASSPRQGEG. The whole CDR3 is CASSPRQGEGYTF.

This clone was seen many times. CDR3 DNA (partial): TGTGCCAGGGAGGACAGGGGAGACGTC. Translating gives CAREDRGDV. The whole CDR3 sequence reads CAREDRGDVLTF. This rearrangement joins TRBV2 to TRBJ2-6; TRBD1 agrees at 9 bases. Read coverage stops 3 residues before the CDR3 terminus; the germline J gene supplies the remainder. With 9 bases clipped from V and 11 bases from J, the junction kept 5 bases outside the gene matches. CDR1 is SNHLY, CDR2 FYNNEI, per germline. This CDR3 has 12 residues.

There are many counts of this clone. The covered CDR3 bases are TGCGCCAGCAGCTTGGGACTGCAGAACACTGAA. It translates to CASSLGLQNTE. The whole CDR3 sequence reads CASSLGLQNTEAFF. V is TRBV5-1 and J is TRBJ1-1; D gene uncertain. The CDR3 end is not reached by the read, which stops 3 residues before it; the germline J gene fills it in. V was cut by 0 bases and J by 1 base, with 7 bases left in between. In germline, CDR1 is SGHRS, CDR2 YFSETQ. The CDR3 is 14 amino acids.

This clone was seen many times. Read sequence stops 3 residues before the CDR3 end, and the germline J gene provides the missing end. The chain joins TRBV7-3 to TRBJ2-1, with TRBD1 as a possible D gene (5 bases). This CDR3 is built from 14 residues. The germline CDR1 and CDR2 sequences are SGHTA and FQGTGA. V was trimmed by 5 bases and J by 4 bases, leaving 12 bases between them. CDR3 amino acids: CASSADSIYNEQFF. The part of the CDR3 DNA that was read is TGTGCCAGCAGCGCAGACAGTATATACAATGAG.

Many counts were recorded for this clone. The DNA ends 3 residues before the CDR3 does, and the rest of the CDR3 is filled in from the germline J gene. The chain has TRBV5-1 and TRBJ2-3, with D tentatively TRBD1 (6 bases). V dropped 0 bases and J dropped 1 base, with 9 bases sitting between them. Germline loops: CDR1 SGHRS, CDR2 YFSETQ. This CDR3 spans 15 amino acids. CDR3 loop: CASSLEGGRTDTQYF. Incomplete CDR3 DNA: TGCGCCAGCAGCTTGGAAGGGGGACGCACAGATACG.

This clone was found many times. Coverage ceases 3 residues before the CDR3 finishes, and the germline J gene fills in the end. V and J are TRBV19 and TRBJ2-1, with a weak D call TRBD2 (5 bases). V lost 6 bases and J 9 bases, leaving 12 bases between the germline ends. CDR1 is LNHDA, CDR2 SQIVND, per germline (reference sequence). CDR3 length: 12 amino acids. CDR3 bases read: TGTGCCAGTAGATCGGGGATCGGTGAG. It codes for CASRSGIGE. The CDR3 in full is CASRSGIGEQFF.

This clone has a count of ten or more. The read is 3 residues too short to cover the CDR3 end, so that end is filled in from the germline J gene. The V and J genes are TRBV5-1 and TRBJ1-1, with a possible D match to TRBD1 (6 bases). Germline lookup yields CDR1 SGHRS and CDR2 YFSETQ. Trimming shortened V by 4 bases and J by 0 bases, and 13 bases separated the two germline ends. This CDR3 spans 15 amino acids. The CDR3 DNA, read in part, is TGCGCCAGCAGCCCAGGCGGGGGCCTGAACACTGAA. It codes for CASSPGGGLNTE. The complete CDR3 sequence is CASSPGGGLNTEAFF.

This clone showed up many times. The missing CDR3 end, 3 residues past where the read stops, is filled in from the germline J gene. The chain uses TRBV7-9 and TRBJ1-4; 9 bases align to TRBD1. The CDR3 length is 15 residues. After removal of 1 base from V and 8 bases from J, the junction contained 5 bases not matched to a gene. Germline V gene data show CDR1 as SEHNR and CDR2 as FQNEAQ (reference sequence). The CDR3 spells CASSLVDRGREKLFF. Partial CDR3 DNA: TGTGCCAGCAGCTTAGTCGACAGGGGGAGGGAAAAA.

This clone was counted at least ten times. The read falls 3 residues short of the CDR3 end, and the missing part is taken from the germline J gene. The chain employs TRBV4-1 and TRBJ1-3, with D possibly TRBD1 on 5 matching bases. This CDR3 comprises 15 residues. In germline, CDR1 is MGHRA, CDR2 YSYEKL. V lost 0 bases and J 0 bases, leaving 6 bases between the germline ends. The CDR3 here is CASSQDRASGNTIYF. Incomplete CDR3 DNA: TGCGCCAGCAGCCAAGACAGGGCCTCTGGAAACACC.

This clone was detected ten times or more. The CDR3 end lies 3 residues beyond the end of the read and is filled in from the germline J gene. The rearrangement joins TRBV5-1 to TRBJ1-1; the D gene is possibly TRBD1 (5 bases). Germline CDR1 and CDR2: SGHRS and YFSETQ. Trimming cost V 0 bases and J 5 bases, with 11 bases left between them. This CDR3 spans 14 amino acids. CDR3 loop: CASSLEGEWTEAFF. CDR3 DNA (partial): TGCGCCAGCAGCTTGGAAGGGGAGTGGACTGAA.

In its sample, this clone was seen many times. The CDR3 is CASKRTAQETQYF. The CDR3 DNA, read in part, is TGTGCCAGTAAACGGACAGCCCAAGAGACC. The V and J genes are TRBV2 and TRBJ2-5, with a possible D match to TRBD1 (6 bases). The read terminates 3 residues ahead of where the CDR3 ends, so the germline J gene completes it. V was trimmed by 9 bases and J by 1 base, leaving 12 bases between them. The CDR3 contains 13 residues. The germline gives CDR1 SNHLY, CDR2 FYNNEI.

This clone was seen repeatedly, ten times or more. The CDR3 extends 3 residues past the end of the read, so its final part is completed from the germline J gene. The V call is TRBV5-1, the J call TRBJ2-7; 12 nucleotides align to TRBD1. In germline, CDR1 is SGHRS, CDR2 YFSETQ. CDR3 size: 15 residues. The V gene end was trimmed by 4 bases and the J gene end by 4 bases; junction bases not matched to a gene: 6. CDR3 DNA, as far as it was read: TGCGCCAGCAGCGGGGGGACAGGGGGCACGTACGAG. Translation: CASSGGTGGTYE. The entire CDR3 protein reads CASSGGTGGTYEQYF.

This clone appeared many times. The CDR3 end falls 3 residues outside the read, so it is completed with the germline J gene. This rearrangement joins TRBV4-1 to TRBJ1-4; 8 nucleotides agree with TRBD1. CDR3 length: 14 amino acids. With V trimmed by 3 bases and J by 4 bases, 1 base remained unmatched. Germline CDR1 and CDR2: MGHRA and YSYEKL. The CDR3 loop is CASSQGQDNEKLFF. The covered CDR3 bases are TGCGCCAGCAGCCAGGGACAGGATAATGAAAAA.